This paragraph reports one TCR delta chain. There is no known antigen for this receptor. A far larger clone is a single base away, which makes a read error likely. Including cysteine and phenylalanine, the CDR3 has 17 amino acids. Just the 51-base CDR3 DNA is kept, in frame starting at base 1. CDR1 and CDR2 are drawn from the germline V gene: GEAIGNYY, EKD. The trim is 0 bases for V and 2 bases for J, with a gap of 18 bases between the germline ends. Using SuperScript II, cDNA was generated through template-switch reverse transcription, with TRGC- and TRDC-specific primers combined in a single tube. The TRGC primer was designed for binding to both the TRGC1 and TRGC2 constant genes. The KAPA Real-Time Library Amplification Kit was used for TRG and TRD amplification, and AMPure XP bead purification was performed between steps. Index PCR with the Nextera XT Index Kit was used to attach Illumina sequencing adapters. Sequencing of TRG and TRD amplicons was performed on an Illumina MiSeq with the V2 300 kit, and 150 bp paired-end reads were generated. The original methods were these. Read quality was checked with FastQC version 0.11.8 before further analysis. Reads were mapped to GenBank TRG or TRD reference genes, and MiXCR version 3.0.3 was used to assemble CDR3 sequences. Default MiXCR settings were used, apart from assembling TRDD gene segments from 3 instead of 5 consecutive nucleotides. N additions, CDR3 length, J segment length and clonotype sharing between samples were computed with VDJtools version 1.2.1. Out-of-frame CDR3 sequences and those containing stop codons were excluded from analysis. The overlap of infant repertoires with previously published Vgamma9Vdelta2 repertoires from fetal, cord blood and adult blood was compared. Via CATT, TCRdb reprocessed the public reads, and rows with identical DNA were then joined. The V and J calls were not made by the authors but by TCRdb's processing. In all, the sample holds about 790 delta-chain clones, and more than 10% of those were seen once. The leading ten clones occupy 14% to 15% of the sample.

These data are taken from a study of Vγ9Vδ2 T cells in congenital toxoplasmosis (dated by TCRdb to the early 2020s). Concerning the study at large: The diagnosis of congenital toxoplasmosis relied on IgG, IgM and IgA serology, Western blot and an in-house interferon-gamma release assay. Gamma and delta chain CDR3 repertoires of sorted blood gammadelta T cells were compared between congenitally T. gondii-infected and uninfected infants. Sequencing of the repertoires was done on samples from infants at two time points: 2 months after birth and 1 year of age. TCR sequencing covered about 5 infected and 10 uninfected infants at 2 months, plus 3 infected and 4 uninfected infants at 1 year.

The same treatment, using spiramycin and/or pyrimethamine plus sulfadiazine plus folinic acid, was given to mothers of both infected and uninfected infants. Every infant, whether infected or uninfected, was delivered at term, after more than 37 weeks of gestation. About 1 mL of blood was processed into PBMCs by Lymphoprep gradient centrifugation, after which the PBMCs were cryopreserved in liquid nitrogen and shipped to Belgium. Thawed PBMCs were labeled with Zombie NIR viability dye and stained with CD3, TCR gammadelta, Vgamma9 and Vdelta2 antibodies. CD3+ TCRgammadelta+ T cells were sorted on a FACSAria III with a mean purity of around 98%. For each sample, RNA was extracted from approximately 9,600 sorted gammadelta T cells with the RNeasy Micro Kit. Each infant was born to a mother who had been enrolled with a primary T. gondii infection during pregnancy. Infant peripheral blood was collected at an outpatient microbiology and virology center in Pavia, Italy.

Broad study findings and their caveats: The repertoire differences between infected and uninfected infants were less clear at 1 year of age than at 2 months. Two months was the earliest age with enough suitable sample material for TCR repertoire analysis, so newborn repertoires were not sequenced. Among roughly 2-month-old infants, germline-encoded fetal-type TRDV2 CDR3 sequences seemed to show up more often in infected than in uninfected infants, which suggests an in utero expansion footprint. High prevalence of a public TRGV9 clonotype was observed in both infected and uninfected infants. At 2 months, infected infants appeared to have fewer N additions in TRGV9 and TRDV2 CDR3s than uninfected infants, particularly in TRDV2-TRDJ1 sequences.

Recombination linked TRDV2 to TRDJ1; D gene: possibly TRDD2, on 6 matching bases. This sequence was found in a child under 10 years old born to a mother with Toxoplasma gondii infection during pregnancy, either congenitally infected or uninfected (not recorded which). Sequencing was performed on gamma-delta T cells from blood. Here is the DNA: TGTGCCTGTGACACCCTCCTACGGGAGGACCTTACCGATAAACTCATCTTT. This translates into CACDTLLREDLTDKLIF.